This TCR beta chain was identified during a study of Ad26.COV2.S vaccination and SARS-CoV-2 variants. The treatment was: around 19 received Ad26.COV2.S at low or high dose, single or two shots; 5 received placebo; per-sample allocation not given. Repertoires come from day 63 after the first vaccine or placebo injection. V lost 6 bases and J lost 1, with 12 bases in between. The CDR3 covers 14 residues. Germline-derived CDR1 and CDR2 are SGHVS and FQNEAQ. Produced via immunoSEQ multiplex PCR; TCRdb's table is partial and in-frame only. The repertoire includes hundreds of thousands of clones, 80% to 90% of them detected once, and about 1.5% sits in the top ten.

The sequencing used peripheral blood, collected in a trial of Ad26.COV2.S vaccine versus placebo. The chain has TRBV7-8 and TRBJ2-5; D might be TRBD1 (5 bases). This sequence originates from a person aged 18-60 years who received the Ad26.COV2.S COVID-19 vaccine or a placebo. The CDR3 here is CASSPPGSQETQYF. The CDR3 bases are TGTGCCAGCAGTCCTCCAGGGTCCCAAGAGACCCAGTACTTC.